The 9 T cell receptor beta chains listed next were all sequenced from one sample in a study of siplizumab effects on memory and regulatory T cells. TCRdb's copy holds only in-frame clones and misses some; the assay was immunoSEQ multiplex PCR. This table holds about 120,000 clones, 85% to 95% found once. The material sequenced was non-Treg CD4+ T cells sorted from blood. The receptors were sampled from a human donor in good health.

V gene TRBV5-5 combines with J gene TRBJ2-1; weak D call: TRBD1 (6 bases). CDR3 length equals 15 residues. Germline V lookup: CDR1 SGHKS, CDR2 YYEKEE (reference sequence). V lost 0 bases to trimming and J lost 2 bases, with 9 bases between them. CDR3 sequence: CASSLGAGAYNEQFF. Written as DNA, the CDR3 is TGTGCCAGCAGCTTGGGGGCAGGGGCCTACAATGAGCAGTTCTTC.

The chain combines TRBV12-5 with TRBJ1-2; possible D gene TRBD1, 5 bases. The germline CDR1 and CDR2 sequences are LGHNT and FRNRAP. This CDR3 is 15 amino acids long. Trimming shortened V by 1 base and J by 4 bases, and 13 bases separated the two germline ends. The chain's CDR3 is CASGLGRVSGYGYTF. The CDR3 DNA reads as TGTGCTAGTGGTTTGGGCAGGGTATCTGGCTATGGCTACACCTTC.

The chain links TRBV11-2 to TRBJ2-1; 8 bases map to TRBD2. This CDR3 region has 15 residues. V lost 1 base to trimming and J lost 7 bases; unmatched junction nucleotides: 6. The germline V gene encodes CDR1 SGHAT and CDR2 FQNNGV. The CDR3 DNA follows: TGTGCCAGCAGCTTAGTCTTAGCGGGGTTGAATGAGCAGTTCTTC. Translation gives CASSLVLAGLNEQFF.

The chain has TRBV7-9 and TRBJ2-1; 10 bases align to TRBD2. The ends lost 2 bases at V and 10 bases at J; junction bases unmatched: 5. Germline V gene lookup returns CDR1 SEHNR and CDR2 FQNEAQ (reference sequence). The CDR3 spans 14 residues. CDR3 bases: TGTGCCAGCAGCTTACCTAGCGGGGGCGGGGAGCAGTTCTTC. It encodes CASSLPSGGGEQFF.

The gene calls are TRBV5-6 and TRBJ1-2, with 7 nucleotides matching TRBD1. CDR3 length equals 12 residues. Trimming took 4 bases from V and 5 from J; bases not matched to a gene: 2. CDR1 and CDR2 from the germline V gene are SGHDT and YYEEEE. CDR3 in amino acids: CASSVGQYGYTF. CDR3 bases: TGTGCCAGCAGCGTGGGACAGTATGGCTACACCTTC.

The chain is built from TRBV6-6 and TRBJ1-2; the D gene is possibly TRBD1 (5 bases). The length of the CDR3 is 13 residues. Germline V gene sequence: CDR1 MNHNY, CDR2 SVGAGI (reference sequence). Trimming took off 1 base at V and 10 bases at J, with 13 bases between the two ends. The DNA for the CDR3 is TGTGCCAGCAGTTACTTAAGCGACAGCCTCTACACCTTC. Translating it yields CASSYLSDSLYTF.

This chain links TRBV16 with TRBJ1-4, with a possible D match to TRBD1 (5 bases). Trimming pared 4 bases from V and 7 bases from J, leaving 16 bases between. The CDR3 totals 15 residues. Germline lookup yields CDR1 KGHSY and CDR2 FQNENV. The CDR3 reads CASSLGGAGIEKLFF. The CDR3 DNA follows: TGTGCCAGCAGCCTCGGAGGGGCGGGGATTGAAAAACTGTTTTTT.

This rearrangement joins TRBV28 to TRBJ1-4; possibly TRBD1 for D (6 bases). Germline-derived CDR1 and CDR2 are MDHEN and SYDVKM. This CDR3 is 15 amino acids long. Trimming pared 3 bases from V and 8 bases from J, leaving 16 bases between. CDR3 in amino acids: CASSLRSRGGEKLFF. DNA of the CDR3: TGTGCCAGCAGTTTGAGGTCCAGGGGAGGGGAAAAACTGTTTTTT.

In its sample, this clone was seen once. V is TRBV6-7 and J is TRBJ1-1; 7 nucleotides agree with TRBD1. TRBV6-7 is sorted into the ORF group, with uncertain function. V lost 3 bases and J lost 1; bases outside the gene matches: 14. The CDR3 contains 18 residues. Here the CDR3 reads CASSYWVRDSPENTEAFF. The DNA of the CDR3 is TGTGCCAGCAGTTATTGGGTCCGGGACAGTCCCGAGAACACTGAAGCTTTCTTT.